Listed here are 12 T cell receptor beta chains from one sample, sequenced in a study of cytomegalovirus exposure and HLA in healthy donors. Primers: 60 Vbeta forward and 13 Jbeta reverse. Data came from immunoSEQ multiplex PCR; TCRdb stores just in-frame clones and leaves some out. The sample lists about 160,000 clones; 85% were seen once. Sequencing was carried out using PBMCs. The receptors stem from a man aged 18-30 years in good health and CMV-seropositive.

The chain carries TRBV2 and TRBJ2-3; 7 bases line up with TRBD2. CDR1 is SNHLY and CDR2 is FYNNEI in the germline V gene. This CDR3 is built from 15 residues. V gave up 6 bases and J gave up 3 bases; unmatched junction bases: 9. For the CDR3, the DNA is TGTGCCAGCAGCTCCCCTGGGGGGGTTACAGATACGCAGTATTTT. It translates to CASSSPGGVTDTQYF.

The V and J genes are TRBV5-1 and TRBJ1-4; 7 nucleotides match TRBD1. From germline, CDR1 is SGHRS and CDR2 YFSETQ. This CDR3 comprises 12 residues. V shed 1 base, J shed 12 bases, and the junction held 3 bases outside the gene matches. Written as DNA, the CDR3 is TGCGCCAGCAGCTTGAAGGGGGCTGAACTGTTTTTT. Translation gives CASSLKGAELFF.

This chain links TRBV10-3 with TRBJ1-2; 7 bases line up with TRBD1. After removal of 6 bases from V and 4 bases from J, the junction contained 8 bases not matched to a gene. The CDR3 has 14 residues. The germline gives CDR1 ENHRY, CDR2 SYGVKD. This CDR3 is CAISDKTGSYGYTF. CDR3 DNA sequence: TGTGCCATCAGCGATAAGACAGGGAGCTATGGCTACACCTTC.

The chain carries TRBV7-9 and TRBJ2-2; unclear D gene. CDR1 SEHNR and CDR2 FQNEAQ come from the germline V gene (reference sequence). The CDR3 totals 13 residues. V dropped 1 base and J dropped 4 bases, with 4 bases sitting between them. The CDR3, as DNA: TGTGCCAGCAGCTTAGACAGCACCGGGGAGCTGTTTTTT. It codes for CASSLDSTGELFF.

The CDR3 is CASSRGVAGNTIYF. CDR3 coding DNA: TGTGCCAGCAGCCGGGGGGTAGCTGGAAACACCATATATTTT. This sequence joins TRBV4-2 and TRBJ1-3; tentatively, D is TRBD1 (5 bases). Germline-derived CDR1 and CDR2 are LGHNA and YNFKEQ. V was cut by 4 bases and J by 2 bases, with 9 bases left in between. This CDR3 region has 14 residues.

Within the sample, this clone is medium-sized. The chain combines TRBV6-4 with TRBJ1-5; no definite D call. The germline V gene encodes CDR1 MRHNA and CDR2 SNTAGT. This CDR3 is 17 amino acids long. V lost 0 bases and J lost 3, with 15 bases in between. This CDR3 reads CASSDSPPPELNQPQHF. The CDR3 DNA is TGTGCCAGCAGTGACTCGCCGCCCCCCGAGCTCAATCAGCCCCAGCATTTT.

The V and J genes are TRBV18 and TRBJ1-1; D is perhaps TRBD1 (6 bases). Deletions cut 3 bases from V and 1 base from J, with 15 bases between. CDR3 size: 16 residues. Germline V lookup: CDR1 KGHSH, CDR2 LQKENI. CDR3 loop: CASSPSSQGTNTEAFF. CDR3 nucleotide sequence: TGTGCCAGCTCACCTTCTAGTCAGGGGACGAACACTGAAGCTTTCTTT.

The J gene is TRBJ2-2, the V gene TRBV7-3; possible D gene TRBD1, 6 bases. Germline values: CDR1 SGHTA, CDR2 FQGTGA. CDR3 length: 16 amino acids. The V end was cut by 2 bases, the J end by 4 bases, with 14 bases between. As DNA, the CDR3 is TGTGCCAGCAGCTTAGGCGGCAGGGGATCCACCGGGGAGCTGTTTTTT. It encodes CASSLGGRGSTGELFF.

The chain has TRBV1 and TRBJ2-5; TRBD2 is taken as the D call from the table, unchecked against the DNA. TRBV1 is noted as a pseudogene. The CDR3 totals 20 residues. In DNA form, the CDR3 reads TGCACCAGCAGCCAAGCAATACGACTAGCGGGGGGCCCGTGGGGGGAGACCCAGTACTTC. It yields the protein CTSSQAIRLAGGPWGETQYF.

This rearrangement joins TRBV4-3 to TRBJ2-1; 7 bases agree with TRBD2. Germline CDR1 reads LGHNA; CDR2 reads YSLEER. The CDR3 has 14 residues. V lost 3 bases, J lost 9 bases, and 8 bases stayed unmatched. CDR3 in amino acids: CASSHDYTSAEQFF. The DNA for the CDR3 is TGCGCCAGCAGCCATGACTACACTAGCGCTGAGCAGTTCTTC.

The J gene is TRBJ1-4, the V gene TRBV7-2; D may be TRBD1 (5 bases). The CDR3 has 13 residues. Germline CDR1 and CDR2: SGHTA and FQGNSA. Trimming left V 4 bases short and J 3 bases short, with 6 bases between. For the CDR3, the DNA is TGTGCCAGCAGCTCGACAGCTAATGAAAAACTGTTTTTT. It encodes CASSSTANEKLFF.

The chain joins TRBV13 to TRBJ2-5, with TRBD1 identical over 10 bases. The CDR3 runs 15 residues. After removal of 4 bases from V and 11 bases from J, the junction contained 13 bases not matched to a gene. Germline assignment: CDR1 PRHDT and CDR2 FYEKMQ (reference sequence). CDR3 loop: CASSYGSGTGDEQYF. The CDR3 DNA reads TGTGCCAGCAGCTACGGATCCGGGACAGGGGACGAACAGTACTTC. The complete variable domain, with remaining parts taken from reference TRBV13 and TRBJ2-5, reads AAGVIQSPRHLIKEKRETATLKCYPIPRHDTVYWYQQGPGQDPQFLISFYEKMQSDKGSIPDRFSAQQFSDYHSELNMSSLELGDSALYFCASSYGSGTGDEQYFGPGTRLLVL.